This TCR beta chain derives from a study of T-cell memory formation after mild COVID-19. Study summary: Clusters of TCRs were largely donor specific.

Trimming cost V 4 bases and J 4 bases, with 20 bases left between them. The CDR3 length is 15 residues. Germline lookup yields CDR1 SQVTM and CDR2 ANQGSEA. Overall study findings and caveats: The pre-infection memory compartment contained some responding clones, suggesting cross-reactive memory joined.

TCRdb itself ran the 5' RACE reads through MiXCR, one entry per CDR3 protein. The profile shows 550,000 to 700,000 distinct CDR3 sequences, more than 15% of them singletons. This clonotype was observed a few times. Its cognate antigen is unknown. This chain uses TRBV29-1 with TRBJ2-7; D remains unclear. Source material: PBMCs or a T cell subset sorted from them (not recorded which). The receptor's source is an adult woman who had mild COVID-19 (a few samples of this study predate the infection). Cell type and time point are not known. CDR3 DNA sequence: TGCAGCGTTGCCGGATTGGCGGCCGCGTTTTACGAGCAGTACTTC. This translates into CSVAGLAAAFYEQYF.